This T cell receptor beta chain comes out of a study of control samples from healthy donors and cancer patients. Repertoires were generated with immunoSEQ multiplex PCR, while TCRdb's copy carries only in-frame clones and drops some. This sample has more than 25,000 clones, with roughly 85% found just once. The sequenced sample was PBMCs. The sequence derives from an older woman with head and neck cancer.

The CDR3 region is CASSRQGETEAFF. CDR3 sequence (DNA): TGTGCCAGCAGTAGACAGGGGGAAACTGAAGCTTTCTTT. The gene calls are TRBV2 and TRBJ1-1; 9 bases match TRBD1. This CDR3 is 13 amino acids long. Trimming removed 5 bases from V and 5 bases from J; junction bases left unmatched: 3. Germline V lookup: CDR1 SNHLY, CDR2 FYNNEI.